What follows are 11 T cell receptor beta chains derived from one specimen sequenced in a study of T-cell memory formation after mild COVID-19. TCRdb processed the 5' RACE reads anew with MiXCR; each CDR3 protein has one entry. The sample consists of about 190,000 distinct CDR3 sequences, around 18% of them appearing once. Material for sequencing was PBMCs or a T cell subset sorted from them (not recorded which). These TCRs come from an adult woman who had mild COVID-19 (a few samples of this study predate the infection). Cell type and time point are not known.

A few counts support this clonotype. V usage is TRBV7-2 and J usage is TRBJ1-2; D perhaps matches TRBD1 (5 bases). The V gene's germline CDR1 is SGHTA and CDR2 FQGNSA. V lost 4 bases, J lost 8 bases, and 14 bases lay in between. The CDR3 is made up of 13 amino acids. CDR3 DNA: TGTGCCAGCAGCTACAAACAGGAGCGAGGCTACACCTTC. Amino acids: CASSYKQERGYTF.

The rearrangement links TRBV7-9 to TRBJ2-1; weak D call: TRBD2 (6 bases). The CDR3 has 16 residues. The V end was cut by 5 bases, the J end by 0 bases, with 14 bases between. CDR1 and CDR2 from the germline V gene are SEHNR and FQNEAQ (reference sequence). DNA of the CDR3: TGTGCCAGCAGCCAGACTAGACCTATCTCCTACAATGAGCAGTTCTTC. It is translated as CASSQTRPISYNEQFF.

Ten or more counts support this clonotype. The chain employs TRBV15 and TRBJ1-2; TRBD1 might be the D (5 bases). Trimming took off 3 bases at V and 7 bases at J, with 15 bases between the two ends. The length of the CDR3 is 14 residues. Per germline, CDR1 LNHNV and CDR2 YYDKDF (reference sequence). The CDR3 is CATSRGRAGGGYTF. The CDR3 DNA sequence: TGTGCCACCAGCAGGGGACGGGCTGGCGGTGGCTACACCTTC. Full variable domain (missing parts from reference TRBV15 and TRBJ1-2): DAMVIQNPRYQVTQFGKPVTLSCSQTLNHNVMYWYQQKSSQAPKLLFHYYDKDFNNEADTPDNFQSRRPNTSFCFLDIRSPGLGDTAMYLCATSRGRAGGGYTFGSGTRLTVV.

The table lists this clonotype with many counts. The V gene is TRBV2, the J gene TRBJ1-4; the D gene is possibly TRBD1 (6 bases). Germline-derived CDR1 and CDR2 are SNHLY and FYNNEI. Deletions cut 7 bases from V and 1 base from J, with 7 bases between. The CDR3 runs to 13 residues. CDR3 protein: CASIRGTNEKLFF. Written as DNA, the CDR3 is TGTGCCAGCATCAGGGGAACTAATGAAAAACTGTTTTTT.

This chain connects TRBV7-8 to TRBJ2-7; no reliable D call. There are 13 residues in the CDR3. CDR1 is SGHVS and CDR2 is FQNEAQ in the germline V gene. V was trimmed by 5 bases and J by 2 bases, leaving 10 bases between them. The CDR3 DNA sequence: TGTGCCAGCAGCGCGGACGGCCCCTACGAGCAGTACTTC. This gives the protein CASSADGPYEQYF.

V usage is TRBV12-3 or TRBV12-4 and J usage is TRBJ1-1; D gene ambiguous. CDR3 length: 19 residues. With 5 bases removed from V and 0 bases from J, the gap between germline ends came to 25 bases. The CDR3 region has the DNA TGTGCCAGCAGTCCCTCGAGAGGCTCTTCCTTCTCCATGAACACTGAAGCTTTCTTT. Translation: CASSPSRGSSFSMNTEAFF.

This sequence joins TRBV6-2 or TRBV6-3 and TRBJ2-7, with 10 bases identical to TRBD2. V dropped 7 bases and J dropped 5; count of bases not matched to a gene: 5. The CDR3 loop spans 13 amino acids. CDR1 and CDR2 (germline): MNHEY, SVGEGT. The CDR3 region has the DNA TGTGCCAGCAAGTCTAGCGGGAGCCACGAGCAGTACTTC. It yields the protein CASKSSGSHEQYF.

There are many counts of this clonotype. V is TRBV10-3 and J is TRBJ2-5; D remains ambiguous. Germline V gene data show CDR1 as ENHRY and CDR2 as SYGVKD. Trimming stripped 0 bases from V and 4 bases from J, with 18 bases between. The CDR3 covers 17 residues. The CDR3 DNA sequence: TGTGCCATCAGTGAGTCAACTAACACGAGACTTGGAGAGACCCAGTACTTC. It specifies CAISESTNTRLGETQYF.

This clonotype has more than one count but fewer than ten. In nucleotides, the CDR3 is TGTGCCAGCAGTTACTCGAGAGTCGGACAGTTGAACACTGAAGCTTTCTTT. Protein product: CASSYSRVGQLNTEAFF. The rearrangement links TRBV6-5 to TRBJ1-1, with D possibly TRBD1 on 6 matching bases. The CDR3 loop spans 17 amino acids. The V end was cut by 0 bases, the J end by 0 bases, with 14 bases between. CDR1 is MNHEY, CDR2 SVGAGI, per germline.

This chain joins TRBV9 and TRBJ2-2; 8 bases fit TRBD1. The CDR3 length is 15 residues. Germline V gene data show CDR1 as SGDLS and CDR2 as YYNGEE. J was trimmed by 7 bases and V by 0 bases; bases with no gene match: 5. CDR3: CASSVDGQGIGELFF. The CDR3 nucleotides are TGTGCCAGCAGCGTAGACGGACAGGGTATCGGGGAGCTGTTTTTT.

V and J are TRBV21-1 and TRBJ2-7; TRBD2, the table's D call, lacks a check against the DNA. TRBV21-1 has pseudogene status. The CDR3 totals 16 residues. CDR3 sequence: CASSKNPVGTRYEQYF. The CDR3 bases are TGTGCCAGCAGCAAGAACCCGGTGGGGACTCGGTACGAGCAGTACTTC.